This T cell receptor beta chain was identified in a study of T cell repertoires in cytomegalovirus infection (dated by TCRdb to between 2018 and 2020). General notes on the study: Alongside well-studied HLA-B-restricted epitopes, the peptide stimulations were aimed at recently identified HLA-C-restricted CMV epitopes, whose presentation resists viral immunomodulation. Because public TCR beta signatures pointed to carriage of CMV infection together with the matching HLA type, the HLA type of each donor mattered for the analysis. Results and caveats for the whole study, not just this receptor: The ex vivo response was dominated by HLA-C-restricted CMV-specific TCR beta clonotypes, which also provided the single most frequent clonotype in two of eight donors. In both this cohort and an independent roughly 350-donor cohort, the cumulative frequency of public TCR beta family members distinguished carriers of CMV infection plus the relevant HLA type.

There are a few counts of this clonotype. Its antigen is currently not known. No base quality values were provided; no much bigger clone lies one nucleotide off. Sequencing instrument: Illumina HiSeq 1500. Through fastp at Q25 and MiXCR, TCRdb rebuilt clones from the public reads, retaining in-frame beta chains. Each CDR3 protein gets just one entry, which takes the most common genes and DNA from the rows behind it. For this sample there are about 310,000 distinct CDR3 sequences; roughly 25% appear just once. The ten largest clones capture 13% of the sample. Read against the paper, the sample's treatment or condition label means: in vitro stimulation with specific CMV peptide epitopes to enrich CMV-specific T cells. The clonotype originates from a human donor in good health (CMV status not recorded). Some clones in this sample may be carry-over from other donors' samples. Specimen: cultured PBMCs, collected from culture after CMV antigen stimulation.

The sequence in DNA is TGTGCCAGCAGCTTAGAGCGGGAAGCGGCGAACACCGGGGAGCTGTTTTTT. Its protein is CASSLEREAANTGELFF. The chain links TRBV7-2 with TRBJ2-2; TRBD2 lines up with 7 middle nucleotides. Trimming takes 1 base off V and 0 bases off J; junction bases not matched to a gene: 5. From the cysteine through the phenylalanine, the CDR3 covers 17 amino acids. Only the CDR3 region is kept as DNA, spanning 51 bases read in frame from base 1. CDR1 and CDR2 (SGHTA, FQGNSA) derive from the germline V gene.